This TCR beta chain stems from a study of CD8 T cells in acute hepatitis C reinfection listed by TCRdb under 2021. With respect to the entire study: Both during acute infection and after viral clearance, the study profiled the TCRbeta repertoire of CD8+ T cells that were specific for the HCV NS3-1073 epitope. A few spontaneous resolvers contributed paired acute and follow-up samples. Results the study describes overall, beyond this receptor: No follow-up repertoires were available for chronically infected subjects, since NS3-1073 specific cells were too rare to be sorted. TRBV04 and TRBV06 gene families were preferentially used in all groups, and this usage was not explained by overrepresentation in the naive pool. The NS3-1073 specific repertoires were highly diverse, and diversity did not differ significantly among acute resolver, follow-up resolver and acute chronic samples. Because bulk sequencing covered only the TCRbeta chain, the alphabeta pairing of public clonotypes could not be determined. Regardless of outcome, around 14 public clonotypes were found, and one public clonotype used V04-02/J02-02. CDR3 sequences shared with other epitopes were rarely observed, and exact matching may have been limited by differing sequencing approaches.

Genomic DNA was extracted from FACS-sorted cells, and TCRbeta chains were sequenced through the commercial immunoSEQ service. In the paper's pipeline: The repertoire data were analyzed using ImmunoSEQ Analyzer software v3.0 and R v3.5.1. Only productive rearrangements were analyzed, because any sequences with stop codons or out-of-frame rearrangements were filtered out. Simpson diversity, Shannon entropy, CDR3 length and nucleotide addition metrics were supplied by the sequencing provider. Clonotypes were grouped by frequency as dominant, sub-dominant, low or lowest abundance, and most analyses excluded clonotypes below 0.1%. A CDR3 amino acid clonotype was called public when found in at least two subjects at a cumulative frequency of at least 0.5%. In TCRdb, the immuneACCESS table is reduced to in-frame sequences with V and J assigned. These tables do not hold every clone; where another copy was compared, an unresolved V gene accounts for under half, and the others remain unexplained. V and J calls plus clone size are reproduced from that table; the DNA served to infer D and trimming. The sample table shows about 38,000 clones, and just under 90% are seen once. The top ten clones comprise roughly 0.46% of the sample.

Sample time point, as interpreted from the label and publication: naive CD8 control sorted from an acute-time-point sample. Enrolled in the Montreal Hepatitis C Cohort (HEPCO) in Canada, the donors were people who inject drugs, and these donors were followed every 3 months. Acute primary HCV infection was defined as a positive HCV RNA or antibody test after a negative test within the previous 24 weeks. Antibodies against CD3, CD8 and CD45RO were used for surface staining, and dead cells were excluded with an aqua fixable dye. The cohort additionally had several subjects who developed chronic infection, which was defined as HCV RNA positivity at 24 weeks. Frozen stocks of peripheral blood mononuclear cells were first thawed, after which negative isolation of CD8+ T cells was carried out using the MACS CD8+ T cell Isolation Kit. A BD FACSAria II cell sorter was used for cell sorting. On this clone: The antigen this receptor binds is unknown. No clone much larger than this one lies a single base away; base qualities are absent. In the same sample, other DNA sequences code for this CDR3.

V is cut by 6 bases and J by 6 bases, and the space between the germline ends is 8 bases. CDR1 and CDR2, per the germline V gene (reference sequence), are LNHDA and SQIVND. From cysteine to phenylalanine, the CDR3 is 11 amino acids long. Of all the DNA, just the CDR3 is kept, 33 bases in frame from base 1. Sequenced sample: naive CD8+ T cells from PBMCs. Taken with the paper, the label for cell subset or site translates to: sorted total naive CD45RO-negative CD8+ T cells. This TCR derives from a man aged 25 to 40 with chronic hepatitis C. This chain joins TRBV19 to TRBJ1-1; perhaps TRBD1 is the D gene, with 5 bases matching. The DNA reads TGTGCCAGTAGCATGGGGGCTGAAGCTTTCTTT. It translates to CASSMGAEAFF. The full variable domain, completed from the reference TRBV19 and TRBJ1-1 proteins outside the CDR3, reads DGGITQSPKYLFRKEGQNVTLSCEQNLNHDAMYWYRQDPGQGLRLIYYSQIVNDFQKGDIAEGYSVSREKKESFPLTVTSAQKNPTAFYLCASSMGAEAFFGQGTRLTVV.